A selection of T cell receptor beta chains follows, all from one sample in a study of cytomegalovirus exposure and HLA in healthy donors. Sequencing used immunoSEQ multiplex PCR; TCRdb keeps in-frame clones, though not all of them. This table has around 400,000 clones, roughly 90% appearing once. The sequenced material came from PBMCs. The receptors derive from a woman aged 18-29 years in good health and CMV-seronegative. CDR3s include the opening cysteine and the closing phenylalanine or tryptophan. A D gene is named only where the DNA matches it firmly. A row's size may be missing; if present it is once, few, many or a size class.

cdr3_length,d_call,v_call,j_call,clone_size,cdr3_nt,cdr3_aa
15,TRBD2,TRBV19,TRBJ2-3,once,TGTGCCAGTAGAACCTCTAGCGGGAGCACAGATACGCAGTATTTT,CASRTSSGSTDTQYF
13,-,TRBV19,TRBJ1-5,-,TGTGCCACCCAAGGACAGAGCCATCAGCCCCAGCATTTT,CATQGQSHQPQHF
17,-,TRBV29-1,TRBJ2-3,-,TGCAGCGTTGTGATCCCCGCTAGCAAAGAAAGCACAGATACGCAGTATTTT,CSVVIPASKESTDTQYF
16,-,TRBV15,TRBJ2-1,once,TGTGCCACCAGCAGATCTCCGGGGGACGTCTACAATGAGCAGTTCTTC,CATSRSPGDVYNEQFF
17,TRBD2,TRBV28,TRBJ2-7,-,TGTGCCAGCAGCCCTCTCGGGCGGGAGGTCCAAACCTACGAGCAGTACTTC,CASSPLGREVQTYEQYF
17,TRBD2,TRBV4-2,TRBJ2-2,-,TGTGCCAGCAGCCCCCGGGAGGCGGGAGAGGGCACCGGGGAGCTGTTTTTT,CASSPREAGEGTGELFF
15,TRBD1,TRBV6-5,TRBJ1-2,-,TGTGCCAGCAGTTGGGACAGGTATTTTCGGAGAGGCTACACCTTC,CASSWDRYFRRGYTF
14,TRBD1,TRBV6-6,TRBJ1-6,-,TGTGCCAGCAGTTACAGGGGGCTAAATTCACCCCTCCACTTT,CASSYRGLNSPLHF
15,-,TRBV21-1,TRBJ1-1,-,TGTGCCAGCAGCGTCCGGACAGAGCCCAACACTGAAGCTTTCTTT,CASSVRTEPNTEAFF
17,TRBD1,TRBV7-9,TRBJ2-7,-,TGTGCCAGCACTAAAACCGGGACAGGCCCATCCTCCTACGAGCAGTACTTC,CASTKTGTGPSSYEQYF
15,TRBD1,TRBV7-9,TRBJ1-5,-,TGTGCCAGCAGCTCGACAGGGGCGGAGGATCAGCCCCAGCATTTT,CASSSTGAEDQPQHF
17,-,TRBV7-3,TRBJ2-2,few,TGTGCCAGCAGCTCTAATCTCCCGAACGGGGACACCGGGGAGCTGTTTTTT,CASSSNLPNGDTGELFF
13,-,TRBV15,TRBJ2-1,-,TGTGCCACCAGCAGAGCCGGTGCCCATGAGCAGTTCTTC,CATSRAGAHEQFF
16,-,TRBV5-4,TRBJ2-3,-,TGTGCCAGCAGCTTGGATCAGGGGCTGGTCACAGATACGCAGTATTTT,CASSLDQGLVTDTQYF
14,-,TRBV5-1,TRBJ2-7,-,TGCGCCAGCAGGGAGCAGGGAACCCACTACGAGCAGTACTTC,CASREQGTHYEQYF
17,TRBD2,TRBV5-5,TRBJ2-1,-,TGTGCCAGCAGCTTTTTACTAGCGGGAGGGCCATGGGATGAGCAGTTCTTC,CASSFLLAGGPWDEQFF
13,-,TRBV18,TRBJ1-2,-,TGTGCCAGCTCACCAGATGAGGACTATGGCTACACCTTC,CASSPDEDYGYTF
16,TRBD1,TRBV6-6,TRBJ1-1,-,TGTGCCAGCAGTTACATCGACAGGGCGAGAGGCACTGAAGCTTTCTTT,CASSYIDRARGTEAFF
16,TRBD1,TRBV9,TRBJ1-1,-,TGTGCCAGCAGCCCTCGTGCGGGGACAGGGGGCACTGAAGCTTTCTTT,CASSPRAGTGGTEAFF
13,TRBD2,TRBV5-8,TRBJ2-7,-,TGTGCCAGCAGCTTGGTACTAGCGGGGGAGCAGTACTTC,CASSLVLAGEQYF
13,TRBD2,TRBV18,TRBJ2-7,few,TGTGCCAGCTCAGCTAGCGGGGCAGACGAGCAGTACTTC,CASSASGADEQYF
13,-,TRBV10-1,TRBJ1-6,once,TGCGCCAGCAGAGAAACCCATCTCGGTCCCCTCCACTTT,CASRETHLGPLHF
14,TRBD1,TRBV5-1,TRBJ2-7,-,TGCGCCAGCAGCTCGGACAGGGGCATTTCCGAGCAGTACTTC,CASSSDRGISEQYF
15,TRBD1,TRBV7-2,TRBJ2-7,-,TGTGCCAGCAGCGAACCATGGACAGGGGTTTACGAGCAGTACTTC,CASSEPWTGVYEQYF
13,-,TRBV7-9,TRBJ2-7,-,TGTGCCAGCAGCCTCTCCCTCGAGGACGAGCAGTACTTC,CASSLSLEDEQYF
17,-,TRBV28,TRBJ2-1,once,TGTGCCAGCAGCTGGCCCTTATCGGGAGCCTCCTACAATGAGCAGTTCTTC,CASSWPLSGASYNEQFF
16,-,TRBV9,TRBJ2-3,-,TGTGCCAGCAGCGCCACCGGGACACCAATGACAGATACGCAGTATTTT,CASSATGTPMTDTQYF
12,TRBD1,TRBV13,TRBJ2-1,-,TGTGCCAGCAGCGAACCGACAGGGGAACAGTTCTTC,CASSEPTGEQFF
16,TRBD2,TRBV18,TRBJ2-3,-,TGTGCCAGCTCACCACCCACAAGAGCGGGAGGAGATACGCAGTATTTT,CASSPPTRAGGDTQYF
13,-,TRBV5-1,TRBJ1-2,-,TGCGCCAGCAGCACCTACACAGGGAGCGGCTACACCTTC,CASSTYTGSGYTF
12,-,TRBV5-1,TRBJ2-7,-,TGCGCCAGCAGCTTCGGGGTGGGCGAGCAGTACTTC,CASSFGVGEQYF
15,TRBD1,TRBV10-2,TRBJ2-7,-,TGCGCCAGCAGCCATACAGGGGGCGGGGGCGACGAGCAGTACTTC,CASSHTGGGGDEQYF
12,-,TRBV2,TRBJ2-1,-,TGTGCCAGCAGTAAACAGCACAATGAGCAGTTCTTC,CASSKQHNEQFF
15,TRBD1,TRBV28,TRBJ1-3,-,TGTGCCAGCAGTTTCTTGGACAGGGGGGAAAACACCATATATTTT,CASSFLDRGENTIYF
14,-,TRBV9,TRBJ2-7,-,TGTGCCAGCAGCACCGGGGGTAGCGGCTACGAGCAGTACTTC,CASSTGGSGYEQYF
13,TRBD1,TRBV10-1,TRBJ1-2,few,TGCGCCAGCAGCGACCTCGTAGGGGGCGGCTACACCTTC,CASSDLVGGGYTF
15,TRBD1,TRBV27,TRBJ2-3,-,TGTGCCAGCAGTACCCGACAGGGCAGCACAGATACGCAGTATTTT,CASSTRQGSTDTQYF
15,-,TRBV7-9,TRBJ1-1,few,TGTGCCAGCAGCTTAGTTGGCCAGGGTGAGCTGCGAGCTTTCTTT,CASSLVGQGELRAFF
15,-,TRBV7-3,TRBJ2-3,-,TGTGCCAGCAGCTTAGGCCCAAAACCGGGGGATACGCAGTATTTT,CASSLGPKPGDTQYF
12,-,TRBV10-3,TRBJ1-2,-,TGTGCCATCAGCACGGATGCGGGCGGCTACACCTTC,CAISTDAGGYTF
17,TRBD2,TRBV11-2,TRBJ2-1,-,TGTGCCAGCAGCTTAGATAGATCGGCTAGCGGGTACTATGAGCAGTTCTTC,CASSLDRSASGYYEQFF
15,TRBD1,TRBV13,TRBJ1-1,-,TGTGCCAGCAGCTTCGGACAGGGGGCACGCACTGAAGCTTTCTTT,CASSFGQGARTEAFF
13,-,TRBV2,TRBJ1-6,-,TGTGCCAGCCTGGAATCGAGGAATTCACCCCTCCACTTT,CASLESRNSPLHF
15,-,TRBV5-1,TRBJ1-5,-,TGCGCCAGCAGCTTCTCAGGGTCCGCTAATCAGCCCCAGCATTTT,CASSFSGSANQPQHF
15,-,TRBV27,TRBJ1-2,-,TGTGCCAGCAGTCCGGTTGGACAAGCGTTCTATGGCTACACCTTC,CASSPVGQAFYGYTF
17,-,TRBV12-2,TRBJ2-2,-,TGTGCAAGTCGCTCTTTTGTATGCGACTCGCACACCGGGGAGCTGTTTTTT,CASRSFVCDSHTGELFF
15,TRBD1,TRBV10-3,TRBJ2-3,-,TGTGCCATCAGTGAAGGGACAGGGGGCACAGATACGCAGTATTTT,CAISEGTGGTDTQYF
15,TRBD1,TRBV28,TRBJ2-7,-,TGTGCCAGCAGTTTCCGGTCAGGGGGCCTTTACGAGCAGTACTTC,CASSFRSGGLYEQYF